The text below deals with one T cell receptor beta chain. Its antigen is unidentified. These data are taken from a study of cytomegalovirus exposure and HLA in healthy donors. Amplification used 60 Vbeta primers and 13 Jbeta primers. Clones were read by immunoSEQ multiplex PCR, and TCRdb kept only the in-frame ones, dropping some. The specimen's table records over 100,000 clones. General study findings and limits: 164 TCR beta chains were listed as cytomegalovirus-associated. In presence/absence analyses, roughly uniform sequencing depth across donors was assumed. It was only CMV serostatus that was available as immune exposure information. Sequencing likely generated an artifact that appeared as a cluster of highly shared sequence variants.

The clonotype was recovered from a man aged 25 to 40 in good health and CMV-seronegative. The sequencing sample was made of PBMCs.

This CDR3 reads CASSPTGGEQFF. CDR3 nucleotides: TGTGCCAGCAGCCCGACTGGAGGTGAGCAGTTCTTC. V is TRBV9 and J is TRBJ2-1, with D possibly being TRBD2 (5 bases). Trimming stripped 4 bases from V and 9 bases from J, with 11 bases between. This CDR3 spans 12 amino acids. CDR1 is SGDLS, CDR2 YYNGEE, per germline.